This T cell receptor beta chain was identified during a study of cytomegalovirus exposure and HLA in healthy donors. Study-wide findings and caveats: Confirmation in vitro established that a few CMV-associated chains were specific for CMV antigens. Many donors carried some public TCRs, although rarity characterized most TCR sequences. High sensitivity and specificity were reportedly achieved when the classifier diagnosed cytomegalovirus status.

Generated by immunoSEQ multiplex PCR, the TCRdb table keeps only in-frame clones and is missing some. The sample lists 95,000 to 150,000 clones, 89% occurring once. As concerns this clone: The antigen is unknown.

The CDR3 consists of 15 residues. V lost 7 bases, J lost 4 bases, and 10 bases stayed unmatched. Looked up from germline, CDR1 is SGHTS and CDR2 is YDEGEE. The receptor comes from a woman aged 18-35 years in good health and CMV-seronegative. The gene calls are TRBV5-8 and TRBJ2-2; 7 bases are a match to TRBD1. Material: PBMCs. This CDR3 is CASVAGTVGTGELFF. CDR3 in DNA: TGTGCCAGCGTTGCCGGGACAGTGGGCACCGGGGAGCTGTTTTTT.